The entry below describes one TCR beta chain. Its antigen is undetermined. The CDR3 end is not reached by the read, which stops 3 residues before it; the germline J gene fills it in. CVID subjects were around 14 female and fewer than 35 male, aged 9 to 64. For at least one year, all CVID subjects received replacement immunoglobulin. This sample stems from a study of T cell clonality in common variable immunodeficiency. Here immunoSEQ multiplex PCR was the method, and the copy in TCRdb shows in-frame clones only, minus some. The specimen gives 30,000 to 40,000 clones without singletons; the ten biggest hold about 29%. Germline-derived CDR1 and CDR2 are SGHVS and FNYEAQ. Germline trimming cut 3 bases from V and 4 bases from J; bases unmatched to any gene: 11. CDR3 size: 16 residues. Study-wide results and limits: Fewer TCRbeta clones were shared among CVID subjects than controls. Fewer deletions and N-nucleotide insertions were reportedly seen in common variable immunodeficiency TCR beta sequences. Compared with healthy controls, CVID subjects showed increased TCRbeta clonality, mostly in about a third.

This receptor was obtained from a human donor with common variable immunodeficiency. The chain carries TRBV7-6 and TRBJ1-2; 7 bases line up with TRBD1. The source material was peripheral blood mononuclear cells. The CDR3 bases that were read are TGTGCCAGCAGCTTGGGGCGACAGGGCCTTTTCTATGGC. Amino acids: CASSLGRQGLFYG. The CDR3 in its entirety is CASSLGRQGLFYGYTF.